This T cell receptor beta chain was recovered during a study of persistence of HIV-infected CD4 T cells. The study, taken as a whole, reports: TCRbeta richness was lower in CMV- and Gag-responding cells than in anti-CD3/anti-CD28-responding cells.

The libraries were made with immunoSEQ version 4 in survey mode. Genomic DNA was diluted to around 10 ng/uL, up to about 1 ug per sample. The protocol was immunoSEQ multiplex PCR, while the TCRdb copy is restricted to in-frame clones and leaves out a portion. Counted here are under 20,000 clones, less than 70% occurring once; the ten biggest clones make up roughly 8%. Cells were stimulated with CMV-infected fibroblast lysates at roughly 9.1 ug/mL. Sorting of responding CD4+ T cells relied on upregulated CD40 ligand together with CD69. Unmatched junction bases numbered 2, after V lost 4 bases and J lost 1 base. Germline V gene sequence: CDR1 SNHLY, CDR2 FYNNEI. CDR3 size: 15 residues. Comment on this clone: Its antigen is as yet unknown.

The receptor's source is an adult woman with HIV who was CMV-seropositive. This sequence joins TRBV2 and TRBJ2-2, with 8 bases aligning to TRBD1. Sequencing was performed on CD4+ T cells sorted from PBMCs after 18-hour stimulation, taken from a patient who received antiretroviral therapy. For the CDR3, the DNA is TGTGCCAGCAGTGTTGACAGGGGGAACACCGGGGAGCTGTTTTTT. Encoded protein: CASSVDRGNTGELFF.